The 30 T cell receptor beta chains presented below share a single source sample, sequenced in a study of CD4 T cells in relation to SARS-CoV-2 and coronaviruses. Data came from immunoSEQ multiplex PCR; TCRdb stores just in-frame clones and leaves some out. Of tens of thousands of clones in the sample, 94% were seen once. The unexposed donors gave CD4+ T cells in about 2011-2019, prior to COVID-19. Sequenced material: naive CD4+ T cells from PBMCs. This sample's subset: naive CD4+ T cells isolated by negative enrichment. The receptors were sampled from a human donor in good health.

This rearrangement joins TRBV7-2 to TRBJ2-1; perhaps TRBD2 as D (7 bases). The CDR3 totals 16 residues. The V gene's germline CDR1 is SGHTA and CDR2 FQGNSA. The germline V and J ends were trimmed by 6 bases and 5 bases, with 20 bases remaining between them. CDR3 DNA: TGTGCCAGCAGAGGGGGGTGGGCTAGCGGTAACAATGAGCAGTTCTTC. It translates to CASRGGWASGNNEQFF.

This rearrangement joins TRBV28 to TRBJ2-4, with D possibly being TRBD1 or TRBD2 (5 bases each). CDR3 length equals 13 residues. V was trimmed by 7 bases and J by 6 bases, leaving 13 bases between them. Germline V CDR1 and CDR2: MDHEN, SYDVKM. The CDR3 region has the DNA TGTGCCAGCACTTCCGGGACCCCAAACATTCAGTACTTC. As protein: CASTSGTPNIQYF. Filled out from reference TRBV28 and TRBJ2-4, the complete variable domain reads DVKVTQSSRYLVKRTGEKVFLECVQDMDHENMFWYRQDPGLGLRLIYFSYDVKMKEKGDIPEGYSVSREKKERFSLILESASTNQTSMYLCASTSGTPNIQYFGAGTRLSVL.

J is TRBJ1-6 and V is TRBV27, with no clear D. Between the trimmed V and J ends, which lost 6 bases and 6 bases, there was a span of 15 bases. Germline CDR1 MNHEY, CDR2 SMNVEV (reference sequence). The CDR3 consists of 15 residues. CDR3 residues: CASRPPGVTNSPLHF. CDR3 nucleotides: TGTGCCAGCAGACCCCCCGGGGTAACTAATTCACCCCTCCACTTT.

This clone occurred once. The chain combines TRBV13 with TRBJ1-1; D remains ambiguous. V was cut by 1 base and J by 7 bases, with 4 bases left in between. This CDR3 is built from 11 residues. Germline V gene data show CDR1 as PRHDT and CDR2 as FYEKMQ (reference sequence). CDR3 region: CASSLAGEAFF. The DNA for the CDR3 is TGTGCCAGCAGCTTAGCGGGTGAAGCTTTCTTT. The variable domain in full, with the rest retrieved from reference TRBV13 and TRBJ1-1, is AAGVIQSPRHLIKEKRETATLKCYPIPRHDTVYWYQQGPGQDPQFLISFYEKMQSDKGSIPDRFSAQQFSDYHSELNMSSLELGDSALYFCASSLAGEAFFGQGTRLTVV.

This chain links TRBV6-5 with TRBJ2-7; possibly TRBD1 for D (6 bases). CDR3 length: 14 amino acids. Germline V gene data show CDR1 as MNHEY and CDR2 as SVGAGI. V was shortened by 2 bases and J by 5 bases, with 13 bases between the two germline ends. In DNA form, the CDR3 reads TGTGCCAGCAGTTACAGGGCAGGGGTTCACGAGCAGTACTTC. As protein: CASSYRAGVHEQYF.

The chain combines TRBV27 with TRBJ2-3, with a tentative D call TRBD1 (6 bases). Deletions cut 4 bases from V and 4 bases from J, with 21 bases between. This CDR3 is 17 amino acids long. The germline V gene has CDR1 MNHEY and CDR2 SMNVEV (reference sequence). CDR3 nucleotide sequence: TGTGCCAGCAGTTCACCCGCCAGGGGTTGGGTGGCAGATACGCAGTATTTT. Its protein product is CASSSPARGWVADTQYF.

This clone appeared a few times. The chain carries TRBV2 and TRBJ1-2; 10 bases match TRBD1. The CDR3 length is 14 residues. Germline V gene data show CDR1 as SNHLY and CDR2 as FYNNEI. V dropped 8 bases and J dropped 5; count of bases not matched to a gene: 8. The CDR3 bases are TGTGCCAGCGGAGAGGACAGGGGGTCATATGGCTACACCTTC. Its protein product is CASGEDRGSYGYTF.

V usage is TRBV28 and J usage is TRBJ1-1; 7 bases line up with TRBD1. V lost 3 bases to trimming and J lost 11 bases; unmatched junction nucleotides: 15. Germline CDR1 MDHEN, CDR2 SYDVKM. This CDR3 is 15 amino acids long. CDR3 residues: CASSFLLGRTGRAFF. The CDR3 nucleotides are TGTGCCAGCAGTTTCCTCCTTGGGCGGACAGGACGGGCTTTCTTT.

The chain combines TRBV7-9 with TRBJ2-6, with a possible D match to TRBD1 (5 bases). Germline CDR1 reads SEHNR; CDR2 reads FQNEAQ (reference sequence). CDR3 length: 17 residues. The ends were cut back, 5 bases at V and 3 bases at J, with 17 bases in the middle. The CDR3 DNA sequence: TGTGCCAGCAGCCACCCTGGGGCCAGAAGTGGGGCCAACGTCCTGACTTTC. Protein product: CASSHPGARSGANVLTF.

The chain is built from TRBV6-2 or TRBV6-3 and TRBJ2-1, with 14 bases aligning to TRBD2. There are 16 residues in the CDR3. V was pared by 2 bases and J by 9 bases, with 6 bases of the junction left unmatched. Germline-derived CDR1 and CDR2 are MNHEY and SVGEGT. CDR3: CASSYATSGRVSEQFF. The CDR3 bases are TGTGCCAGCAGTTACGCGACTAGCGGGAGGGTGAGTGAGCAGTTCTTC.

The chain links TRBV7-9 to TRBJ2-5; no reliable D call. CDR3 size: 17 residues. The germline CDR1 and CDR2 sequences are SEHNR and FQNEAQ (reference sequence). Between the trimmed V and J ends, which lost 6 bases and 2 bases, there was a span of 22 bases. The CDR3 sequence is CASSGQRNKRIQETQYF. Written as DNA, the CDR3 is TGTGCCAGCAGTGGCCAGAGAAACAAACGTATTCAAGAGACCCAGTACTTC. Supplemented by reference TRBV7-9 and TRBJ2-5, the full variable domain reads DTGVSQNPRHKITKRGQNVTFRCDPISEHNRLYWYRQTLGQGPEFLTYFQNEAQLEKSRLLSDRFSAERPKGSFSTLEIQRTEQGDSAMYLCASSGQRNKRIQETQYFGPGTRLLVL.

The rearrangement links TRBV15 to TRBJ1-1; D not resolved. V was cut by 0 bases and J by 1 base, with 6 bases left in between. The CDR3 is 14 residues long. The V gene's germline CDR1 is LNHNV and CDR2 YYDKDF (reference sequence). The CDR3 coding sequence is TGTGCCACCAGCAGAGAACCAGGGAACACTGAAGCTTTCTTT. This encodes CATSREPGNTEAFF.

This chain's CDR3 is CASSPRDPNSPLHF. CDR3 coding DNA: TGCGCCAGCAGTCCGCGGGACCCGAATTCACCCCTCCACTTT. The rearrangement links TRBV5-1 to TRBJ1-6; perhaps TRBD1 as D (5 bases). The germline gives CDR1 SGHRS, CDR2 YFSETQ. The CDR3 has 14 amino acids. V was trimmed by 5 bases and J by 7 bases, leaving 13 bases between them.

As DNA, the CDR3 is TGTGCCAGTAGTCTCACCGGGACTAGCAGGGAGACGCAGTTCTTC. It yields the protein CASSLTGTSRETQFF. The chain uses TRBV19 and TRBJ2-1; 9 bases align to TRBD2. Germline CDR1 LNHDA, CDR2 SQIVND (reference sequence). Unmatched junction bases numbered 14, after V lost 5 bases and J lost 12 bases. The CDR3 length is 15 residues.

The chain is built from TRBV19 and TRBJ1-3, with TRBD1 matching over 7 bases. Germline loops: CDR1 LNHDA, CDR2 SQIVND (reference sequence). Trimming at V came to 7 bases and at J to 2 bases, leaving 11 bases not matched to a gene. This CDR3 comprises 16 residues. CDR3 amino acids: CASTQSLTGTGNTIYF. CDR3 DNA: TGTGCCAGTACCCAGTCCCTGACAGGGACTGGAAACACCATATATTTT.

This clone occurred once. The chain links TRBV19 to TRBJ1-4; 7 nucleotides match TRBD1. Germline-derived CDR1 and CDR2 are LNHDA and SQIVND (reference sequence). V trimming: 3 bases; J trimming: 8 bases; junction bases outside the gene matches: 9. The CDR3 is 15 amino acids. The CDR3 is CASSMGSRGDEKLFF. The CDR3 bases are TGTGCCAGTAGTATGGGGTCCAGGGGGGACGAAAAACTGTTTTTT.

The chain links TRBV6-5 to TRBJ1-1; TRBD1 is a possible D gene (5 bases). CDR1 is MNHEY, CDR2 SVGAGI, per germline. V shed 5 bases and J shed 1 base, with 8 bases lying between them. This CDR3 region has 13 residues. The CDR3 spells CASSTTANTEAFF. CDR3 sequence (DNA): TGTGCCAGCAGTACGACAGCGAACACTGAAGCTTTCTTT.

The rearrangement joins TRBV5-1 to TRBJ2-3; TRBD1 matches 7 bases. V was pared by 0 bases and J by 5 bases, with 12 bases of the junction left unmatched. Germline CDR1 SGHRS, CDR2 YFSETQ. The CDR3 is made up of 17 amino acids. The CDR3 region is CASSLAGARGFIDTQYF. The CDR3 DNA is TGCGCCAGCAGCTTGGCCGGGGCCAGGGGGTTTATAGATACGCAGTATTTT.

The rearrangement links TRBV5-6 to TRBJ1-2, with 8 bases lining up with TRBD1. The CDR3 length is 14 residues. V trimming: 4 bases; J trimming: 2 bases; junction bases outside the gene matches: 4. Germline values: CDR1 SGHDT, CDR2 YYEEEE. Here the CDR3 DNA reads TGTGCCAGCAGCCGGACAGGGCTAAACTATGGCTACACCTTC. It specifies CASSRTGLNYGYTF.

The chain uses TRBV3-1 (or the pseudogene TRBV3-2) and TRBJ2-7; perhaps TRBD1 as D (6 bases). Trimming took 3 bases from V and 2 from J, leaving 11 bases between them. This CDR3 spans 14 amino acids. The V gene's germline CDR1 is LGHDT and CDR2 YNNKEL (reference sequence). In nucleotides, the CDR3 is TGTGCCAGCAGCCAGAACAGGGATCCCTACGAGCAGTACTTC. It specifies CASSQNRDPYEQYF.

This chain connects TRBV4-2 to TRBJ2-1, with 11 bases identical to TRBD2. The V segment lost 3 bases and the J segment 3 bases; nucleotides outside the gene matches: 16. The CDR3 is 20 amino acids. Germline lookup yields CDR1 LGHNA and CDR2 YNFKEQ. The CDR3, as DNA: TGTGCCAGCAGCCATTTTAGCGGGAGGGCCCGAACAAGTAACTACAATGAGCAGTTCTTC. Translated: CASSHFSGRARTSNYNEQFF.

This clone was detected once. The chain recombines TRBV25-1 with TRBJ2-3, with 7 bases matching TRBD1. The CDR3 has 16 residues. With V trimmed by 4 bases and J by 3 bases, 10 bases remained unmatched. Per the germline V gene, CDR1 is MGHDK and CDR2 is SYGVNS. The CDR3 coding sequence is TGTGCCAGCAGTGTTTTAGGGGGCGCTGGGACAGATACGCAGTATTTT. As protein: CASSVLGGAGTDTQYF.

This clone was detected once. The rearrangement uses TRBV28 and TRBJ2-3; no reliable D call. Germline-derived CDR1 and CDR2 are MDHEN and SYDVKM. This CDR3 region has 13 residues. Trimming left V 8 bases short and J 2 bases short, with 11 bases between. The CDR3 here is CASPTIYTDTQYF. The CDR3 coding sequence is TGTGCCAGCCCTACAATATACACAGATACGCAGTATTTT.

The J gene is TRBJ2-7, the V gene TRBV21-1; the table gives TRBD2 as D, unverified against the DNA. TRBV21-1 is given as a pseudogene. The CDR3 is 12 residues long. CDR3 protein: CATQRDEYEQYF. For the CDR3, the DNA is TGTGCCACTCAGCGGGATGAGTACGAGCAGTACTTC.

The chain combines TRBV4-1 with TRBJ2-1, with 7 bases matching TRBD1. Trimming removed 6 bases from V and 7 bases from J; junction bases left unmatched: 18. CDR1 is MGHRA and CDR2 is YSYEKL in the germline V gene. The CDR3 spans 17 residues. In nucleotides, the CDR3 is TGCGCCAGCAGTCTTTCCCAGGCAGGGGGTTTTAGGAATGAGCAGTTCTTC. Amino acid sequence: CASSLSQAGGFRNEQFF.

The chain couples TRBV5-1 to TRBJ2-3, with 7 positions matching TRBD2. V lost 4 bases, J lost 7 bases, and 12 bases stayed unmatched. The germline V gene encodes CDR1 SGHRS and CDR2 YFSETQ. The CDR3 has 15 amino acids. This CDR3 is CASSPTRRESYTQYF. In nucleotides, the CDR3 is TGCGCCAGCAGCCCAACTCGGCGGGAGTCATATACGCAGTATTTT.

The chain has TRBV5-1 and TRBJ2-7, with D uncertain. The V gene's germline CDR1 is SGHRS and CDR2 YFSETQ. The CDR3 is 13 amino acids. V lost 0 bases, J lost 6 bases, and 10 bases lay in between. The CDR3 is CASSLADLSEQYF. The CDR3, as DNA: TGCGCCAGCAGCTTGGCGGATCTGAGCGAGCAGTACTTC. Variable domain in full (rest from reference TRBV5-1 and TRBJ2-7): KAGVTQTPRYLIKTRGQQVTLSCSPISGHRSVSWYQQTPGQGLQFLFEYFSETQRNKGNFPGRFSGRQFSNSRSEMNVSTLELGDSALYLCASSLADLSEQYFGPGTRLTVT.

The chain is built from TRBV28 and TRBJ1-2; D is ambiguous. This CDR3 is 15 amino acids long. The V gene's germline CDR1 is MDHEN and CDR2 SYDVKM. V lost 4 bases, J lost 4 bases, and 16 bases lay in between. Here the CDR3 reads CASSSPSTGIYGYTF. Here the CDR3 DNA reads TGTGCCAGCAGTTCCCCCTCGACGGGGATCTATGGCTACACCTTC.

The DNA for the CDR3 is TGTGCCAGCAGCCGACAGGGTAATACGAACACCGGGGAGCTGTTTTTT. It yields the protein CASSRQGNTNTGELFF. V usage is TRBV7-9 and J usage is TRBJ2-2, with 7 bases fitting TRBD1. The CDR3 has 16 residues. Germline loops: CDR1 SEHNR, CDR2 FQNEAQ (reference sequence). The V segment lost 5 bases and the J segment 0 bases; nucleotides outside the gene matches: 6.

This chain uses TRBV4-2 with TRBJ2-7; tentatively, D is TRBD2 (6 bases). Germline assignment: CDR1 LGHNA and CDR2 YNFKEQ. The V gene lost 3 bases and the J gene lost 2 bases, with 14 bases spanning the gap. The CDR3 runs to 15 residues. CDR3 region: CASSHGTLAAYEQYF. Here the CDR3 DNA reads TGTGCCAGCAGCCACGGGACTTTGGCAGCCTACGAGCAGTACTTC.